The entry that follows covers one T cell receptor beta chain sequence. This record comes from a study of control samples from healthy donors and cancer patients. Measured with immunoSEQ multiplex PCR; TCRdb has only the in-frame clones, and not every one. The sample carries 70,000 or so clones, under 90% recorded once. The clonotype comes from a man between 60 and 75 years old with lung cancer. Material for sequencing was PBMCs.

DNA of the CDR3: TGTGCCAGCAGCTTAAGCCCCCAGGGACAGGGGGCCTATGGCTACACCTTC. Protein product: CASSLSPQGQGAYGYTF. The chain is built from TRBV5-5 and TRBJ1-2; 12 bases agree with TRBD1. Germline V lookup: CDR1 SGHKS, CDR2 YYEKEE (reference sequence). The CDR3 has 17 amino acids. The V gene end was trimmed by 2 bases and the J gene end by 4 bases; junction bases not matched to a gene: 9.